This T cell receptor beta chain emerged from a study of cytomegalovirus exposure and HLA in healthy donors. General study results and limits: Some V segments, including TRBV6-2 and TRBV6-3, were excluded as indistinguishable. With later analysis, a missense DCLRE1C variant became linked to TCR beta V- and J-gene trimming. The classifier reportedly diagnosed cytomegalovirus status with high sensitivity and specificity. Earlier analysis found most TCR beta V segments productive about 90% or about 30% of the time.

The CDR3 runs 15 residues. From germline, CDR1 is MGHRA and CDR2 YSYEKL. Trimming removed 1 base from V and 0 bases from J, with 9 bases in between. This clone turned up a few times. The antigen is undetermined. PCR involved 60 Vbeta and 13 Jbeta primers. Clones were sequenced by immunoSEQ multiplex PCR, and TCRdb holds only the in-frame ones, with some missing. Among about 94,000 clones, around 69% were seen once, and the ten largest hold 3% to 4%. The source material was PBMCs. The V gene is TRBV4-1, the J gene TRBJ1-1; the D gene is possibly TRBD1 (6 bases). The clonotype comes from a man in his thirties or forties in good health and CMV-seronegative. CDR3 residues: CASSQVRDMNTEAFF. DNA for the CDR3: TGCGCCAGCAGCCAAGTGAGGGACATGAACACTGAAGCTTTCTTT.